The 32 T cell receptor beta chains reported below all come from one sample, sequenced in a study of blood T cell repertoires in COVID-19. Repertoires were generated with immunoSEQ multiplex PCR, while TCRdb's copy carries only in-frame clones and drops some. This table has about 55,000 clones, 75% to 90% appearing once. The sample taken for sequencing was peripheral blood. These receptors were taken from a human donor in a cohort sampled during active COVID-19.

On this clone itself: One end of the junction does not line up with germline, which may come from a read error. CDR3 amino acids: CAGRQGRFSGANVLTF. DNA for the CDR3: TGTGCCGGGAGACAGGGACGGTTCTCTGGGGCCAACGTCCTGACTTTC. The chain uses TRBV30 and TRBJ2-6, with 7 bases that match TRBD1. This CDR3 is built from 16 residues. Per the germline V gene, CDR1 is GTSNPN and CDR2 is SVGIG (reference sequence).

This chain joins TRBV19 and TRBJ2-1, with TRBD2 matching 10 bases. This CDR3 comprises 17 residues. Trimming at V came to 3 bases and at J to 0 bases, leaving 5 bases not matched to a gene. Looked up from germline, CDR1 is LNHDA and CDR2 is SQIVND (reference sequence). CDR3 sequence reads: CASSIQTSGLSYNEQFF. The CDR3 bases are TGTGCCAGTAGTATCCAGACTAGCGGGCTCTCCTACAATGAGCAGTTCTTC.

This clone was seen a single time. CDR3 region: CASSYAQSSYEQYF. CDR3 coding DNA: TGTGCCAGTAGTTACGCACAAAGCTCCTACGAGCAGTACTTC. The V call is TRBV19, the J call TRBJ2-7; D is ambiguous. Germline-derived CDR1 and CDR2 are LNHDA and SQIVND (reference sequence). This CDR3 is 14 amino acids long. Between the trimmed V and J ends, which lost 5 bases and 0 bases, there was a span of 11 bases.

In its sample, this clone was seen once. J is TRBJ1-5 and V is TRBV28, with 8 positions matching TRBD1. Germline trimming cut 5 bases from V and 4 bases from J; bases unmatched to any gene: 10. The CDR3 sequence is 16 residues long. CDR1 is MDHEN and CDR2 is SYDVKM in the germline V gene. The CDR3 region has the DNA TGTGCCAGCAGTGACCATACAGGGGGTTCGAATCAGCCCCAGCATTTT. Protein: CASSDHTGGSNQPQHF.

V usage is TRBV6-5 and J usage is TRBJ2-7, with TRBD1 matching over 9 bases. V dropped 2 bases and J dropped 2; count of bases not matched to a gene: 7. The CDR3 has 16 amino acids. Germline lookup yields CDR1 MNHEY and CDR2 SVGAGI. The CDR3, as DNA: TGTGCCAGCAGTTACGGGCGGGACAGGGACACCTACGAGCAGTACTTC. This gives the protein CASSYGRDRDTYEQYF.

The CDR3 loop is CASSLGEETQYF. The CDR3 DNA sequence: TGCGCCAGCAGCTTGGGAGAGGAGACCCAGTACTTC. The chain uses TRBV5-1 and TRBJ2-5; D is uncertain. The CDR3 sequence is 12 residues long. The germline V gene has CDR1 SGHRS and CDR2 YFSETQ. Trimming shortened V by 0 bases and J by 5 bases, and 5 bases separated the two germline ends. Full variable domain (rest looked up from reference TRBV5-1 and TRBJ2-5): KAGVTQTPRYLIKTRGQQVTLSCSPISGHRSVSWYQQTPGQGLQFLFEYFSETQRNKGNFPGRFSGRQFSNSRSEMNVSTLELGDSALYLCASSLGEETQYFGPGTRLLVL.

This clone was found once. The chain is built from TRBV7-2 and TRBJ1-1; a possible D gene is TRBD1 (5 bases). CDR1 SGHTA and CDR2 FQGNSA come from the germline V gene. The V end lost 5 bases, the J end lost 0 bases, and 10 bases lay between the germline ends. The CDR3 sequence is 14 residues long. The CDR3 loop is CASSGEGVNTEAFF. In DNA form, the CDR3 reads TGTGCCAGCAGCGGAGAAGGGGTGAACACTGAAGCTTTCTTT.

The V and J genes are TRBV3-1 (or the pseudogene TRBV3-2) and TRBJ1-3, with D tentatively TRBD1 (6 bases). The germline gives CDR1 LGHDT, CDR2 YNNKEL (reference sequence). The CDR3 consists of 17 residues. V was shortened by 4 bases and J by 3 bases, with 19 bases between the two germline ends. Here the CDR3 reads CASSPRDTGGLGNTIYF. The CDR3 coding sequence is TGTGCCAGCAGCCCCCGCGACACGGGGGGCCTTGGAAACACCATATATTTT.

Note on this clone: The identical CDR3 is also encoded by other nucleotide sequences in the sample. The chain couples TRBV6-5 to TRBJ1-4; perhaps TRBD1 as D (6 bases). V was pared by 0 bases and J by 7 bases, with 9 bases between. Per germline, CDR1 MNHEY and CDR2 SVGAGI. The CDR3 length is 14 residues. This CDR3 is CASSYSGAGEKLFF. CDR3 nucleotides: TGTGCCAGCAGTTACTCGGGGGCGGGTGAAAAACTGTTTTTT.

The V call is TRBV30, the J call TRBJ1-2; 10 bases line up with TRBD1. The CDR3 contains 12 residues. With V trimmed by 3 bases and J by 6 bases, 1 base remained unmatched. Germline V gene sequence: CDR1 GTSNPN, CDR2 SVGIG (reference sequence). The CDR3, as DNA: TGTGCCTGGAGCGGACAGGGGGATGGCTACACCTTC. This codes for CAWSGQGDGYTF.

This chain links TRBV5-5 with TRBJ2-5; 8 bases are shared with TRBD1. Germline-derived CDR1 and CDR2 are SGHKS and YYEKEE (reference sequence). The junction had 1 base not matched to a gene; V was cut back by 2 bases and J by 1 base. The CDR3 runs 14 residues. CDR3 loop: CASSFQGAQETQYF. The DNA for the CDR3 is TGTGCCAGCAGCTTTCAGGGGGCCCAAGAGACCCAGTACTTC. Full variable domain (rest looked up from reference TRBV5-5 and TRBJ2-5): DAGVTQSPTHLIKTRGQQVTLRCSPISGHKSVSWYQQVLGQGPQFIFQYYEKEERGRGNFPDRFSARQFPNYSSELNVNALLLGDSALYLCASSFQGAQETQYFGPGTRLLVL.

This clone was recorded once. The V and J genes are TRBV7-2 and TRBJ2-7, with 9 positions matching TRBD2. The germline CDR1 and CDR2 sequences are SGHTA and FQGNSA. V gave up 1 base and J gave up 5 bases; unmatched junction bases: 6. This CDR3 comprises 15 residues. CDR3 in amino acids: CASSLGLAGNNEQYF. CDR3 sequence (DNA): TGTGCCAGCAGCTTAGGTCTAGCGGGAAACAACGAGCAGTACTTC.

The J gene is TRBJ2-7, the V gene TRBV6-5; 10 bases align to TRBD1. The J segment lost 6 bases and the V segment lost 4 bases, leaving 9 bases of the junction unmatched. The CDR3 contains 15 residues. Germline V gene sequence: CDR1 MNHEY, CDR2 SVGAGI. CDR3 loop: CASSFTDRGHIEQYF. As DNA, the CDR3 is TGTGCCAGCAGTTTTACCGACAGGGGGCACATCGAGCAGTACTTC.

V is TRBV27 and J is TRBJ2-5; TRBD1 aligns across 8 bases. CDR3 length: 13 residues. Germline lookup yields CDR1 MNHEY and CDR2 SMNVEV (reference sequence). The junction had 5 bases not matched to a gene; V was cut back by 4 bases and J by 7 bases. CDR3 amino acids: CASSWTGIGTQYF. The CDR3 DNA sequence: TGTGCCAGCAGTTGGACAGGGATCGGGACCCAGTACTTC.

The chain uses TRBV6-6 and TRBJ2-1, with D perhaps matching TRBD2 (6 bases). Germline-derived CDR1 and CDR2 are MNHNY and SVGAGI (reference sequence). The CDR3 length is 16 residues. Trimming took 0 bases from V and 0 from J, leaving 9 bases between them. The CDR3 loop is CASSYSRGSSYNEQFF. The CDR3, as DNA: TGTGCCAGCAGTTACTCTCGGGGGAGCTCCTACAATGAGCAGTTCTTC.

The chain combines TRBV4-2 with TRBJ2-6; unclear D gene. Trimming left V 4 bases short and J 3 bases short, with 7 bases between. Germline CDR1 is LGHNA and CDR2 is YNFKEQ. The CDR3 sequence is 14 residues long. The DNA of the CDR3 is TGTGCCAGCAGCCCCCGTGTTGGGGCCAACGTCCTGACTTTC. As protein: CASSPRVGANVLTF.

The chain carries TRBV6-5 and TRBJ1-4, with D possibly matching TRBD1 (5 bases). This CDR3 contains 15 residues. Germline V gene lookup returns CDR1 MNHEY and CDR2 SVGAGI. The V gene lost 6 bases and the J gene lost 5 bases, with 16 bases spanning the gap. The CDR3 sequence is CASSNPVGENEKLFF. The CDR3 bases are TGTGCCAGCAGCAACCCCGTAGGGGAAAATGAAAAACTGTTTTTT.

This clone appeared a single time. The V call is TRBV30, the J call TRBJ2-7; a weak D match, TRBD2 (5 bases). Germline V gene lookup returns CDR1 GTSNPN and CDR2 SVGIG (reference sequence). The germline V and J ends were trimmed by 4 bases and 0 bases, with 25 bases remaining between them. CDR3 length equals 18 residues. CDR3 sequence reads: CAWNYAGNPAQSSYEQYF. In DNA, the CDR3 is TGTGCCTGGAACTACGCCGGGAATCCCGCTCAGAGCTCCTACGAGCAGTACTTC.

V usage is TRBV5-1 and J usage is TRBJ1-2; 8 nucleotides match TRBD1. V shed 0 bases and J 2 bases; nucleotides not matched to a gene: 0. This CDR3 is built from 14 residues. The germline V gene has CDR1 SGHRS and CDR2 YFSETQ. The CDR3 is CASSLGDRNYGYTF. In DNA, the CDR3 is TGCGCCAGCAGCTTGGGGGACAGGAACTATGGCTACACCTTC.

V is TRBV6-5 and J is TRBJ2-5, with D possibly TRBD1 on 8 matching bases. Per the germline V gene, CDR1 is MNHEY and CDR2 is SVGAGI. The CDR3 loop spans 14 amino acids. V was cut by 4 bases and J by 3 bases, with 12 bases left in between. In DNA, the CDR3 is TGTGCCAGCAGTTTCACAGGGGGGGAAGAGACCCAGTACTTC. It specifies CASSFTGGEETQYF.

This chain uses TRBV7-2 with TRBJ2-7, with a weak D call TRBD2 (5 bases). The CDR3 is 11 residues long. The V gene lost 5 bases and the J gene lost 3 bases, with 5 bases spanning the gap. CDR1 and CDR2 (germline): SGHTA, FQGNSA. CDR3 loop: CASSRGYEQYF. The DNA of the CDR3 is TGTGCCAGCAGCCGGGGCTACGAGCAGTACTTC.

Notes on this clone: Other DNA sequences in the sample encode the same CDR3. J is TRBJ1-5 and V is TRBV18; D gene unclear. The CDR3 extends over 16 amino acids. Germline values: CDR1 KGHSH, CDR2 LQKENI. Trimming removed 6 bases from V and 0 bases from J, with 15 bases in between. The DNA for the CDR3 is TGTGCCAGCTCGCCAGGAGACTTCTATAGCAATCAGCCCCAGCATTTT. It is translated as CASSPGDFYSNQPQHF.

The chain links TRBV19 to TRBJ2-5, with 14 bases lining up with TRBD2. The V and J ends lost 7 bases and 5 bases, in that order; junction bases with no gene match: 6. Germline V gene data show CDR1 as LNHDA and CDR2 as SQIVND (reference sequence). This CDR3 has 15 residues. The CDR3 DNA sequence: TGTGCCAGTAAGACTAGCGGGAGGGCCTTGGAGACCCAGTACTTC. Its translation is CASKTSGRALETQYF.

This clone was detected a few times. The gene calls are TRBV5-1 and TRBJ2-7; tentative D call: TRBD1 (5 bases). Germline V gene sequence: CDR1 SGHRS, CDR2 YFSETQ. V lost 1 base, J lost 4 bases, and 9 bases lay in between. The CDR3 is 13 amino acids. CDR3 in DNA: TGCGCCAGCAGCTTGCACCAGGGATACGAGCAGTACTTC. It encodes CASSLHQGYEQYF.

This chain joins TRBV30 and TRBJ1-4; D is unresolved. CDR1 GTSNPN and CDR2 SVGIG come from the germline V gene (reference sequence). The ends were cut back, 2 bases at V and 1 base at J, with 11 bases in the middle. This CDR3 is built from 15 residues. The CDR3 loop is CAWSPPPLTNEKLFF. CDR3 nucleotides: TGTGCCTGGAGTCCCCCTCCGTTAACTAATGAAAAACTGTTTTTT.

The genes are TRBV5-4 and TRBJ2-1; no clear D gene. The CDR3 is made up of 15 amino acids. V lost 0 bases to trimming and J lost 4 bases, with 11 bases between them. CDR1 and CDR2 from the germline V gene are SGHNT and YYREEE (reference sequence). CDR3 loop: CASSLESRPYNEQFF. The CDR3 bases are TGTGCCAGCAGCTTGGAGTCTAGGCCTTACAATGAGCAGTTCTTC. Using reference TRBV5-4 and TRBJ2-1 for the parts outside the CDR3, the full variable domain is ETGVTQSPTHLIKTRGQQVTLRCSSQSGHNTVSWYQQALGQGPQFIFQYYREEENGRGNFPPRFSGLQFPNYSSELNVNALELDDSALYLCASSLESRPYNEQFFGPGTRLTVL.

This chain joins TRBV2 and TRBJ2-3; 10 nucleotides line up with TRBD2. V lost 6 bases to trimming and J lost 5 bases; unmatched junction nucleotides: 2. The CDR3 sequence is 13 residues long. Germline values: CDR1 SNHLY, CDR2 FYNNEI. For the CDR3, the DNA is TGTGCCAGCAGGGTAGCGGGAGGAGATACGCAGTATTTT. Its translation: CASRVAGGDTQYF.

This clone occurred a few times. The chain couples TRBV7-2 to TRBJ1-1; D unresolved. Germline-derived CDR1 and CDR2 are SGHTA and FQGNSA. V was clipped by 3 bases and J by 9 bases, with 17 bases between them. The CDR3 consists of 14 residues. The CDR3: CASSFLRDLAQAFF. The CDR3 bases are TGTGCCAGCAGCTTTCTGAGGGATTTGGCCCAAGCTTTCTTT.

The rearrangement uses TRBV28 and TRBJ1-4, with TRBD1 matching 8 bases. V was clipped by 6 bases and J by 8 bases; unmatched bases: 8. The germline CDR1 and CDR2 sequences are MDHEN and SYDVKM. The CDR3 is 14 amino acids. The CDR3 DNA reads TGTGCCAGCAGCCCAGGGACAGGTGTCGAAAAACTGTTTTTT. Amino acid sequence: CASSPGTGVEKLFF.

The chain recombines TRBV7-8 with TRBJ2-7; 8 positions agree with TRBD1. Looked up from germline, CDR1 is SGHVS and CDR2 is FQNEAQ. J gave up 5 bases and V 7 bases, and 16 bases lay outside the gene matches. This CDR3 is 16 amino acids long. The CDR3 region is CASTPPSRGRSHEQYF. The CDR3 region has the DNA TGTGCCAGCACCCCCCCCTCCAGGGGGCGCAGCCACGAGCAGTACTTC.

V usage is TRBV11-3 and J usage is TRBJ2-5, with D perhaps TRBD1 (6 bases). V lost 5 bases and J lost 5, with 18 bases in between. Germline V gene sequence: CDR1 SGHNT, CDR2 YENEEA. The CDR3 covers 15 residues. The chain's CDR3 is CASSPGVTIEETQYF. The DNA for the CDR3 is TGTGCCAGCAGCCCAGGGGTCACGATCGAGGAGACCCAGTACTTC.

V gene TRBV29-1 combines with J gene TRBJ2-3; possible D gene TRBD2, 6 bases. V gave up 5 bases and J gave up 2 bases, with 11 bases separating them. The CDR3 has 13 residues. Germline V gives CDR1 SQVTM, CDR2 ANQGSEA. This CDR3 is CSVQGRNTDTQYF. As DNA, the CDR3 is TGCAGCGTTCAAGGGAGGAACACAGATACGCAGTATTTT.